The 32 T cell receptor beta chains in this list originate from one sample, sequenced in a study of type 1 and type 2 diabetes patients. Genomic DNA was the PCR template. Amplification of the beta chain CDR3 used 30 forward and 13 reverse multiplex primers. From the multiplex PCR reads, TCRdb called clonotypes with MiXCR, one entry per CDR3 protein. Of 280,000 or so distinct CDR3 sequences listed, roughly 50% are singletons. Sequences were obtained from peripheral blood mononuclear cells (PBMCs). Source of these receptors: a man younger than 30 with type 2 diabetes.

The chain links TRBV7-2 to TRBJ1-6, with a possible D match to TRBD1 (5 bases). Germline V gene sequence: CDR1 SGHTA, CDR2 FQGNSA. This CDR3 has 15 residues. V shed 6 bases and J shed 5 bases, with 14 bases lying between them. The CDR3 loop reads CASSLDSANNSPLHF. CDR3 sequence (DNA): TGTGCCAGCAGTCTCGACAGCGCTAATAATTCACCCCTCCACTTT. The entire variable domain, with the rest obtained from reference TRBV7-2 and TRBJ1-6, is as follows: GAGVSQSPSNKVTEKGKDVELRCDPISGHTALYWYRQSLGQGLEFLIYFQGNSAPDKSGLPSDRFSAERTGGSVSTLTIQRTQQEDSAVYLCASSLDSANNSPLHFGNGTRLTVT.

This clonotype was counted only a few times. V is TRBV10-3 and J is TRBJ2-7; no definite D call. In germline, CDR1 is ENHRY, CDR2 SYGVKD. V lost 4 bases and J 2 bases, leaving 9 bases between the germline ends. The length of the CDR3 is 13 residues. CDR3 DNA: TGTGCCATCAGTGCGCGACAAACCTACGAGCAGTACTTC. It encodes CAISARQTYEQYF.

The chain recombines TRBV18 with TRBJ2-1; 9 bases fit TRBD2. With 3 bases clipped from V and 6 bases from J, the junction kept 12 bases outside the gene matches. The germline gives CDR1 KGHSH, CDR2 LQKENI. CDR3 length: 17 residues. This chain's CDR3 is CASSPPTLAGASNEQFF. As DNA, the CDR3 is TGTGCCAGCTCACCGCCCACATTAGCGGGGGCCTCCAATGAGCAGTTCTTC.

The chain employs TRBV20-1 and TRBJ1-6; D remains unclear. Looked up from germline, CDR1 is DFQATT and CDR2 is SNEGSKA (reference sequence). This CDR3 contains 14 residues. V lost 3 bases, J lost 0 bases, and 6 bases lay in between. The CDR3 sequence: CSASESSYNSPLHF. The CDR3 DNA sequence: TGCAGTGCTAGTGAAAGCTCCTATAATTCACCCCTCCACTTT.

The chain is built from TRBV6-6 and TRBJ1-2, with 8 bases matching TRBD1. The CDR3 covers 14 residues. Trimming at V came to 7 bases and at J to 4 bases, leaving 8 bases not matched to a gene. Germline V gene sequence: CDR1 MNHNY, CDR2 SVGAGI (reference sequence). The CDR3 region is CASNRDRSFYGYTF. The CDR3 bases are TGTGCCAGCAACCGGGACAGGTCGTTCTATGGCTACACCTTC.

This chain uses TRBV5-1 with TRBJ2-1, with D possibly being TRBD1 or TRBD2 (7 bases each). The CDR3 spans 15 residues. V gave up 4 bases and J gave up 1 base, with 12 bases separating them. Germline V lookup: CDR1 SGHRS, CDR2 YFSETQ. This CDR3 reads CASSQGGLSYNEQFF. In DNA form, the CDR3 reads TGCGCCAGCAGCCAGGGGGGGTTGTCCTACAATGAGCAGTTCTTC.

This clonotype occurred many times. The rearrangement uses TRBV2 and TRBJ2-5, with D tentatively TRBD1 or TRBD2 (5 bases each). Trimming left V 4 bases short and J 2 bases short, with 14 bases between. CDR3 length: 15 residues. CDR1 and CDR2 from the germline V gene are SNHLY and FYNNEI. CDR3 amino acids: CASSVSRGEQETQYF. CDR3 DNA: TGTGCCAGCAGTGTTAGTCGGGGCGAACAAGAGACCCAGTACTTC. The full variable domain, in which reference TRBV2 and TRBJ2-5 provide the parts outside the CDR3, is EPEVTQTPSHQVTQMGQEVILRCVPISNHLYFYWYRQILGQKVEFLVSFYNNEISEKSEIFDDQFSVERPDGSNFTLKIRSTKLEDSAMYFCASSVSRGEQETQYFGPGTRLLVL.

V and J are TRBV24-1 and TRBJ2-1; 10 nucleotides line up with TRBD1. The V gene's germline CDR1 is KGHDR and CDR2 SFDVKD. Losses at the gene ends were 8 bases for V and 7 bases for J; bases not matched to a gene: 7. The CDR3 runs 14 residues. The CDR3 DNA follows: TGTGCCACCATGAATGGACAGGGGGTTAATGAGCAGTTCTTC. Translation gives CATMNGQGVNEQFF.

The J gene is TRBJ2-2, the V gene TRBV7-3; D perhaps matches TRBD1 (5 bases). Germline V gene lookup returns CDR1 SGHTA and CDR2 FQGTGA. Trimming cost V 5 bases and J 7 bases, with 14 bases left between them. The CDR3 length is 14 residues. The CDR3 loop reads CASSPPGPGGELFF. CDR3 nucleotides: TGTGCCAGCAGCCCTCCAGGGCCGGGCGGGGAGCTGTTTTTT. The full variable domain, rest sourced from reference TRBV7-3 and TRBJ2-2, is GAGVSQTPSNKVTEKGKYVELRCDPISGHTALYWYRQSLGQGPEFLIYFQGTGAADDSGLPNDRFFAVRPEGSVSTLKIQRTERGDSAVYLCASSPPGPGGELFFGEGSRLTVL.

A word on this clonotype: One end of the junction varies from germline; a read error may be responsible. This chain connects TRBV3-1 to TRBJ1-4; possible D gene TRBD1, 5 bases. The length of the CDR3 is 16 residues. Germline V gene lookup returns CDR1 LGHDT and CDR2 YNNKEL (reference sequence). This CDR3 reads CASSLEWGGLSGKLFF. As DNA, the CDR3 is TGCGCCAGCAGCCTTGAATGGGGCGGACTCTCAGGAAAACTGTTTTTT.

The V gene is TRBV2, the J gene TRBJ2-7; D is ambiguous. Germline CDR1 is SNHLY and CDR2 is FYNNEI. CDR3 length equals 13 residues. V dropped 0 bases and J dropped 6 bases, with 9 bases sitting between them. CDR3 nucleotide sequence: TGTGCCAGCAGTGAAGCTAGGTTACTCGAGCAGTACTTC. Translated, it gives CASSEARLLEQYF.

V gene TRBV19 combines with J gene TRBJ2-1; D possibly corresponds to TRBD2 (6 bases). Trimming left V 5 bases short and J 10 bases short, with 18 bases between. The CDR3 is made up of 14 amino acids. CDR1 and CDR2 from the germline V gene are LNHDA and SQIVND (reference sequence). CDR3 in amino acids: CASSVSTSQEEQFF. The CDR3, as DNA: TGTGCCAGTAGTGTGAGCACTAGCCAGGAGGAGCAGTTCTTC. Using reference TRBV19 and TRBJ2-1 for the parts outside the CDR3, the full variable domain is DGGITQSPKYLFRKEGQNVTLSCEQNLNHDAMYWYRQDPGQGLRLIYYSQIVNDFQKGDIAEGYSVSREKKESFPLTVTSAQKNPTAFYLCASSVSTSQEEQFFGPGTRLTVL.

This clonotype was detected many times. The CDR3 loop is CASSESVQNTEAFF. CDR3 DNA sequence: TGCGCCAGCAGTGAGTCGGTGCAGAACACTGAAGCTTTCTTT. The genes are TRBV10-1 and TRBJ1-1; no definite D call. Trimming shortened V by 0 bases and J by 1 base, and 6 bases separated the two germline ends. Germline CDR1 WNHNN, CDR2 SYGVQD (reference sequence). The CDR3 totals 14 residues.

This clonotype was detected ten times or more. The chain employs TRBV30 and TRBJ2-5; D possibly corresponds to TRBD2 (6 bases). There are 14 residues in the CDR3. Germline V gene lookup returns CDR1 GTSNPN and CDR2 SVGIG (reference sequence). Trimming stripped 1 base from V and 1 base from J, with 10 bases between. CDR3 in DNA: TGTGCCTGGAGTGGTGGACTACCCCAAGAGACCCAGTACTTC. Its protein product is CAWSGGLPQETQYF.

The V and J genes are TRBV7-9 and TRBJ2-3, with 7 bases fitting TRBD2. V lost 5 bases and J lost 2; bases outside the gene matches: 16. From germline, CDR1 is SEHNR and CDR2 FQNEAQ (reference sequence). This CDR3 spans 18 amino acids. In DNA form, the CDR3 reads TGTGCCAGCAGCCAACCAAGAACGGGGGGATCCCACACAGATACGCAGTATTTT. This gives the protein CASSQPRTGGSHTDTQYF.

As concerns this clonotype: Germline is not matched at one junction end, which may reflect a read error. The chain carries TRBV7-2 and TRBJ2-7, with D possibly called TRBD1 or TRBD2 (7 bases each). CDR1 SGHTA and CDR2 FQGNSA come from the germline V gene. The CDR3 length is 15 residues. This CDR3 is CASSQEGGGPYEQYF. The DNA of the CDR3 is TGCGCCAGCAGCCAAGAGGGAGGGGGCCCGTACGAGCAGTACTTC.

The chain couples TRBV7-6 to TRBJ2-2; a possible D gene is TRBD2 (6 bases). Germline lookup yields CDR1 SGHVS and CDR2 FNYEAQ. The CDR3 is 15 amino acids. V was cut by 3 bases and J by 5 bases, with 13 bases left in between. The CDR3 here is CASSFISGSTGELFF. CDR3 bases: TGTGCCAGCAGCTTCATTAGCGGTAGTACCGGGGAGCTGTTTTTT. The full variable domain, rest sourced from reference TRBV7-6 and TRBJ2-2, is GAGVSQSPRYKVTKRGQDVALRCDPISGHVSLYWYRQALGQGPEFLTYFNYEAQQDKSGLPNDRFSAERPEGSISTLTIQRTEQRDSAMYRCASSFISGSTGELFFGEGSRLTVL.

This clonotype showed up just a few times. CDR3 DNA sequence: TGTGCCAGCAGGTTGGGACATCCTCCTAGCGAGCAGTACTTC. Amino acids: CASRLGHPPSEQYF. The chain is built from TRBV6-5 and TRBJ2-7, with D maybe TRBD1 (6 bases). The CDR3 is 14 residues long. Trimming removed 6 bases at V and 6 bases at J, with 18 bases between. CDR1 MNHEY and CDR2 SVGAGI come from the germline V gene.

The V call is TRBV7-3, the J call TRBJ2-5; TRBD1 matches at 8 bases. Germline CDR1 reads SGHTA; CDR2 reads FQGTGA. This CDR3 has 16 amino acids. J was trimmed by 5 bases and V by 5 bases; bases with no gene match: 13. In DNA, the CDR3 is TGTGCCAGCAGCCAAGAGACAGGGACAGGACTGGAGACCCAGTACTTC. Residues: CASSQETGTGLETQYF.

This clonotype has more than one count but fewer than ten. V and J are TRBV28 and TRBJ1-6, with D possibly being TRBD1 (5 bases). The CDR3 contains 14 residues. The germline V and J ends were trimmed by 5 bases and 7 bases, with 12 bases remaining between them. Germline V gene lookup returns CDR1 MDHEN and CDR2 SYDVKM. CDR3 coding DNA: TGTGCCAGCAGTATCCCCAGGGTCAATTCACCCCTCCACTTT. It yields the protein CASSIPRVNSPLHF. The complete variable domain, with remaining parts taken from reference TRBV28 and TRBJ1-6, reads DVKVTQSSRYLVKRTGEKVFLECVQDMDHENMFWYRQDPGLGLRLIYFSYDVKMKEKGDIPEGYSVSREKKERFSLILESASTNQTSMYLCASSIPRVNSPLHFGNGTRLTVT.

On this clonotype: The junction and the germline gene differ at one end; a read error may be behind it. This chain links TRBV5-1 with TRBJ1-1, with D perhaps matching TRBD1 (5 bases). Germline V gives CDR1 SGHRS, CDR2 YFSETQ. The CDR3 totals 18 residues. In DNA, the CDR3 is TGCGCCAGCAGCTTGGCCGGCAGGGAGAGAGGATTTCTGACTGAAGCCTTCTTT. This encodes CASSLAGRERGFLTEAFF. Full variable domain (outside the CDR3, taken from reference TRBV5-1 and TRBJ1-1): KAGVTQTPRYLIKTRGQQVTLSCSPISGHRSVSWYQQTPGQGLQFLFEYFSETQRNKGNFPGRFSGRQFSNSRSEMNVSTLELGDSALYLCASSLAGRERGFLTEAFFGQGTRLTVV.

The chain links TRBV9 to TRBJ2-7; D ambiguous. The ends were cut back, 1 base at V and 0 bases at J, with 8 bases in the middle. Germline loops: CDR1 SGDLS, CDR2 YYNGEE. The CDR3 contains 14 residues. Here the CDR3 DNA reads TGTGCCAGCAGCGTAAGTGGCATCTCCTACGAGCAGTACTTC. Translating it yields CASSVSGISYEQYF. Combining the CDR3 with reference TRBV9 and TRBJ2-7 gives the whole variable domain DSGVTQTPKHLITATGQRVTLRCSPRSGDLSVYWYQQSLDQGLQFLIQYYNGEERAKGNILERFSAQQFPDLHSELNLSSLELGDSALYFCASSVSGISYEQYFGPGTRLTVT.

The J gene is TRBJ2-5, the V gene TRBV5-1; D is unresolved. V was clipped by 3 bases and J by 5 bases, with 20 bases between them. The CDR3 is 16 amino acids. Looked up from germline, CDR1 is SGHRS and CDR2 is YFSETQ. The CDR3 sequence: CASSSEAGLGQETQYF. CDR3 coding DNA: TGCGCCAGCAGCTCCGAGGCCGGTCTCGGCCAGGAGACCCAGTACTTC.

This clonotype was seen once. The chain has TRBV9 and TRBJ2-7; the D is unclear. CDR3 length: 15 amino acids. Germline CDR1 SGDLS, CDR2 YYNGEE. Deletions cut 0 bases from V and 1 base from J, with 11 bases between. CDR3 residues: CASSVGNALSYEQYF. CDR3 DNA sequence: TGTGCCAGCAGCGTAGGGAACGCTTTGTCCTACGAGCAGTACTTC.

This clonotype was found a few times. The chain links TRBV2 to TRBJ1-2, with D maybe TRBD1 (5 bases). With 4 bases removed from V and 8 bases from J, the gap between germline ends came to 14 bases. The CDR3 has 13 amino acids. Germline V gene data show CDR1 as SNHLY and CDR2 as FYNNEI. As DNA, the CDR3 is TGTGCCAGCAGTGGACAGCCCCTGGGAGGCTACACCTTC. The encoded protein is CASSGQPLGGYTF.

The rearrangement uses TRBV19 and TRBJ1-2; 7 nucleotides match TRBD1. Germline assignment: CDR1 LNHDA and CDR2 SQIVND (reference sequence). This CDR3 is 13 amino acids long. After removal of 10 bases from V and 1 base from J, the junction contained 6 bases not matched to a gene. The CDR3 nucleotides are TGTGCCACTAAGGGACAGCGTAACTATGGCTACACCTTC. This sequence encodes CATKGQRNYGYTF. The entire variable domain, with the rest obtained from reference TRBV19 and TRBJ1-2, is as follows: DGGITQSPKYLFRKEGQNVTLSCEQNLNHDAMYWYRQDPGQGLRLIYYSQIVNDFQKGDIAEGYSVSREKKESFPLTVTSAQKNPTAFYLCATKGQRNYGYTFGSGTRLTVV.

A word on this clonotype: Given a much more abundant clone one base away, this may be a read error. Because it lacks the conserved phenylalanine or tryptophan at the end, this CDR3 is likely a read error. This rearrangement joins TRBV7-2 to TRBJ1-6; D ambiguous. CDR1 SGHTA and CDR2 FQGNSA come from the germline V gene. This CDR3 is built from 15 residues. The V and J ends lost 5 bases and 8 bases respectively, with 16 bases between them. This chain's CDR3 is CASSRSDTLDSPLHL. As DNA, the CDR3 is TGTGCCAGCAGCCGATCAGACACCCTAGATTCACCCCTCCACTTA.

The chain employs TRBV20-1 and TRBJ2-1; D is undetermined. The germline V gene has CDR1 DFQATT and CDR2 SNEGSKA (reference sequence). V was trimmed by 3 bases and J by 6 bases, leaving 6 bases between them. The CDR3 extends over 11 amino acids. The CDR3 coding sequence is TGCAGTGCTAGTAGCAGCAATGAGCAGTTCTTC. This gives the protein CSASSSNEQFF.

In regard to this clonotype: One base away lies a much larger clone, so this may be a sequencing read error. The CDR3 is CAWSSGLAENEQYF. The CDR3 nucleotides read TGTGCCTGGAGTTCGGGGCTAGCGGAGAACGAGCAGTACTTC. The chain couples TRBV30 to TRBJ2-7, with 7 bases aligning to TRBD2. The CDR3 sequence is 14 residues long. CDR1 and CDR2 from the germline V gene are GTSNPN and SVGIG (reference sequence). Losses at the gene ends were 2 bases for V and 5 bases for J; bases not matched to a gene: 9.

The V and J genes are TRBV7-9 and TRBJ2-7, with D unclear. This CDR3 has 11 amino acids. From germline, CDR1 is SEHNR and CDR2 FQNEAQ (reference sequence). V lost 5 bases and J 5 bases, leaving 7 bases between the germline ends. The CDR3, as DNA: TGTGCCAGCAGCGCACTCCACGAGCAGTACTTC. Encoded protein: CASSALHEQYF.

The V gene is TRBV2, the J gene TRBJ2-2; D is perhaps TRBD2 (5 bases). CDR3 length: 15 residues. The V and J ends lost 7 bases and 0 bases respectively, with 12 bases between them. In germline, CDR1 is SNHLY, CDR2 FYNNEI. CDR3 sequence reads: CASKWTASNTGELFF. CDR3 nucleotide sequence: TGTGCCAGCAAATGGACTGCTTCGAACACCGGGGAGCTGTTTTTT.

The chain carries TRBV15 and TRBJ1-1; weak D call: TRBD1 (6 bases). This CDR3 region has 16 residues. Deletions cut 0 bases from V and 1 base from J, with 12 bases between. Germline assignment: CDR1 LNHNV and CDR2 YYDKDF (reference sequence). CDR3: CATSREGGQGNTEAFF. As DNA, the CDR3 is TGTGCCACCAGCAGAGAGGGGGGGCAAGGGAACACTGAAGCTTTCTTT.